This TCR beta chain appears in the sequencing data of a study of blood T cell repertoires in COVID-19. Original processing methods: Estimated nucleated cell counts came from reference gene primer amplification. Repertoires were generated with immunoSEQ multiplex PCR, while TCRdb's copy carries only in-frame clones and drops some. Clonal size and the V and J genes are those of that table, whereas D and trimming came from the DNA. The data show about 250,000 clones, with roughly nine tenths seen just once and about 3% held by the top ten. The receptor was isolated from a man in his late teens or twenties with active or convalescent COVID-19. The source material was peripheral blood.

CDR3: CASSTTSGSANEQFF. The CDR3 DNA is TGTGCCAGCAGTACGACTAGCGGGAGCGCCAATGAGCAGTTCTTC. The chain links TRBV27 to TRBJ2-1, with 12 bases matching TRBD2. Looked up from germline, CDR1 is MNHEY and CDR2 is SMNVEV (reference sequence). The junction had 5 bases not matched to a gene; V was cut back by 5 bases and J by 6 bases. This CDR3 contains 15 residues.